This entry is about one T cell receptor (beta chain). Its matching antigen is unknown. The data derive from a study of shared clonotypes between healthy human individuals. Findings and caveats of the study: Naive subsets typically showed greater estimated richness than memory subsets.

CDR1 is SGHVS and CDR2 is FNYEAQ in the germline V gene. The length of the CDR3 is 15 residues. The J segment lost 0 bases and the V segment lost 5 bases, leaving 2 bases of the junction unmatched. Only in-frame clones appear in the TCRdb table, and some are missing; sequencing was by immunoSEQ multiplex PCR. The sample consists of some 2.3 million clones, approximately 93% of them appearing once. The specimen was naive CD4+ T cells from PBMCs. Documented subset: CD45RA+ positively selected. The chain combines TRBV7-6 with TRBJ1-3; 9 bases map to TRBD1. The receptor's source is a man younger than 30 in good health. Some clones in this sample may be carry-over from other donors' samples. CDR3 loop: CASSGDRDSGNTIYF. The CDR3, as DNA: TGTGCCAGCAGCGGGGACAGGGACTCTGGAAACACCATATATTTT.